This T cell receptor (beta chain) was retrieved from a study of blood T cell repertoires in COVID-19. The CDR3 spans 16 residues. The germline gives CDR1 SGHRS, CDR2 YFSETQ. V lost 4 bases to trimming and J lost 5 bases; unmatched junction nucleotides: 10. Assay: immunoSEQ multiplex PCR; the TCRdb copy retains only in-frame clones and omits some. The sample has about 39,000 clones, roughly 77% seen once. Sequenced material: peripheral blood. The rearrangement links TRBV5-1 to TRBJ2-2, with 8 bases identical to TRBD2. This TCR came from a human donor in a cohort sampled during active or convalescent COVID-19. The donor label of this sample is uncertain. CDR3 DNA sequence: TGCGCCAGCAGCGGTTCGAAGCGGGAGTTTACCGGGGAGCTGTTTTTT. Its protein is CASSGSKREFTGELFF.